This T cell receptor (beta chain) was sequenced for a study of blood T cell repertoires in COVID-19. Study context: Material from acute and convalescent COVID-19 was sourced from the United States, Italy and Spain. PBMCs, B-cell-depleted T cells, or T cells provided the cDNA or gDNA that made up the material.

Per the authors' pipeline: Amplifying reference gene primers gave estimates of nucleated cell counts. Profiling relied on immunoSEQ multiplex PCR, and the TCRdb table lists in-frame clones only, not all of them. The V and J calls and clone size were taken over from that table, and D and trimming were inferred from the DNA. This table has about 150,000 clones, 80% to 90% appearing once. This CDR3 comprises 14 residues. Unmatched junction bases numbered 3, after V lost 0 bases and J lost 4 bases. Looked up from germline, CDR1 is SGDLS and CDR2 is YYNGEE. The specimen sequenced was peripheral blood. This clonotype was sampled from a man aged 65 to 85 with acute or convalescent COVID-19. This sequence joins TRBV9 and TRBJ2-7; 8 bases agree with TRBD1. The CDR3 protein is CASSVGGQAYEQYF. The CDR3 DNA reads as TGTGCCAGCAGCGTAGGGGGACAGGCGTACGAGCAGTACTTC.